This T cell receptor beta chain was observed in a study of radiotherapy plus CTLA-4 blockade in lung cancer (dated by TCRdb to between 2017 and 2018). About the full investigation: Among the enrolled patients, about 19% had an objective response, and less than 40% reached disease control.

Note on this clone: The antigen it recognizes is unknown. Base qualities are not at hand, and no much larger clone is one base apart.

Counted from cysteine to phenylalanine, this CDR3 has 13 amino acids. The read is trimmed to its CDR3 DNA, 39 bases read in frame from base 1. Taken from the germline V gene, the CDR1 and CDR2 loops are MNHNS and SASEGT. Relative to germline, V is 6 bases shorter and J is 10 bases shorter, with 16 bases between their ends. Receptor libraries were prepared by the immunoSEQ multiplex PCR assay. Here the immuneACCESS table is served through TCRdb, limited to in-frame sequences with V and J called. Missing clones are a known gap in these copies; in checked studies unresolved V genes cover under half, and the rest lacks a known reason. In all, the sample holds tens of thousands of clones, and 75% to 80% of those were seen once. The ten largest account for approximately 2.4% of the sample. In this study, focal radiation therapy paired with CTLA-4 blockade (ipilimumab) was tested in patients who had chemo-refractory metastatic non-small-cell lung cancer.

Overall study results and their limits: TCR clones derived from tumors expanded in peripheral blood after treatment with radiotherapy and ipilimumab. The strongest predictors of response, as reported, were early dynamic changes in blood T cell clones along with a rise in serum interferon-beta after radiation.

Rearrangement joined TRBV6-1 to TRBJ2-1, with TRBD1 tentatively as D gene (6 bases match). The material was peripheral blood, obtained from a patient treated with radiotherapy plus ipilimumab. The TCR sequence derives from a human donor with non-small cell lung cancer whose response to radiotherapy plus ipilimumab could not be evaluated. At the DNA level, the sequence is TGTGCCAGCAGCGTTTACAGGGACGGGGAGCAGTTCTTC. Its protein reads: CASSVYRDGEQFF.